The 31 T cell receptor beta chains listed next were all sequenced from one sample in a study of blood T cell repertoires in COVID-19. Assay: immunoSEQ multiplex PCR; the TCRdb copy retains only in-frame clones and omits some. The sample shows approximately 100,000 clones, roughly two thirds of them seen only once. The source material was peripheral blood. All receptors derive from a human donor with acute or convalescent COVID-19. The donor label of this sample is uncertain.

The V gene is TRBV4-1, the J gene TRBJ2-1, with 7 bases matching TRBD2. V was pared by 4 bases and J by 10 bases, with 7 bases of the junction left unmatched. CDR1 MGHRA and CDR2 YSYEKL come from the germline V gene. The CDR3 has 13 residues. The CDR3 bases are TGCGCCAGCAGCCGAGCGGGGCCGGGGGAGCAGTTCTTC. It is translated as CASSRAGPGEQFF.

This chain connects TRBV2 to TRBJ1-5; maybe TRBD1 (5 bases). CDR1 and CDR2 (germline): SNHLY, FYNNEI. This CDR3 is built from 14 residues. Trimming pared 6 bases from V and 0 bases from J, leaving 9 bases between. The CDR3 reads CASRGQYSNQPQHF. The CDR3 DNA reads TGTGCCAGCAGGGGGCAGTATAGCAATCAGCCCCAGCATTTT. Using reference TRBV2 and TRBJ1-5 for the parts outside the CDR3, the full variable domain is EPEVTQTPSHQVTQMGQEVILRCVPISNHLYFYWYRQILGQKVEFLVSFYNNEISEKSEIFDDQFSVERPDGSNFTLKIRSTKLEDSAMYFCASRGQYSNQPQHFGDGTRLSIL.

This chain links TRBV9 with TRBJ2-1; unclear D gene. The CDR3 consists of 14 residues. CDR1 SGDLS and CDR2 YYNGEE come from the germline V gene. The V and J ends lost 0 bases and 0 bases respectively, with 4 bases between them. CDR3 DNA sequence: TGTGCCAGCAGCGTAGCGGGCTCCTACAATGAGCAGTTCTTC. Encoded protein: CASSVAGSYNEQFF.

A single count supports this clone. The chain combines TRBV11-1 with TRBJ1-3, with D unclear. Germline CDR1 and CDR2: SGHAT and FQDESV (reference sequence). CDR3 length: 16 amino acids. V was clipped by 2 bases and J by 0 bases, with 11 bases between them. The CDR3: CASSLYSGLSGNTIYF. The CDR3 DNA reads TGTGCCAGCAGCTTATACTCCGGACTCTCTGGAAACACCATATATTTT.

The chain is built from TRBV7-8 and TRBJ1-5, with TRBD1 matching 9 bases. Germline CDR1 is SGHVS and CDR2 is FQNEAQ. J gave up 6 bases and V 5 bases, and 8 bases lay outside the gene matches. This CDR3 has 15 amino acids. The CDR3 DNA reads TGTGCCAGCAGCCCTAGACAGGGGGGGGCTCAGCCCCAGCATTTT. Protein: CASSPRQGGAQPQHF.

CDR3 in amino acids: CASSLVTGGSGYTF. DNA of the CDR3: TGTGCCAGCAGCTTAGTTACAGGGGGCAGTGGCTACACCTTC. This chain uses TRBV11-2 with TRBJ1-2; 9 bases fit TRBD1. CDR1 SGHAT and CDR2 FQNNGV come from the germline V gene. The CDR3 length is 14 residues. Trimming removed 1 base from V and 7 bases from J; junction bases left unmatched: 4.

The chain joins TRBV24-1 to TRBJ2-4; weak D call: TRBD1 (6 bases). Germline V CDR1 and CDR2: KGHDR, SFDVKD. The CDR3 runs to 15 residues. V lost 9 bases to trimming and J lost 8 bases, with 22 bases between them. CDR3 loop: CATSPGQGPTDIQYF. The CDR3 DNA reads as TGTGCCACCTCCCCGGGACAAGGCCCCACGGACATTCAGTACTTC.

This clone came up a few times. This chain connects TRBV19 to TRBJ1-1; tentative D call: TRBD1 (6 bases). The CDR3 totals 12 residues. In germline, CDR1 is LNHDA, CDR2 SQIVND (reference sequence). V lost 3 bases and J 11 bases, leaving 13 bases between the germline ends. CDR3: CASSIQGFTAFF. The DNA of the CDR3 is TGTGCCAGTAGTATCCAGGGGTTCACTGCTTTCTTT.

This clone was observed a few times. DNA of the CDR3: TGTGCCAGCAGCTCAGGGGAAACGGCCGGGGAGCTGTTTTTT. Its protein is CASSSGETAGELFF. The chain uses TRBV7-9 and TRBJ2-2; perhaps TRBD1 as D (6 bases). This CDR3 comprises 14 residues. The V end was cut by 4 bases, the J end by 6 bases, with 12 bases between. Germline V lookup: CDR1 SEHNR, CDR2 FQNEAQ (reference sequence).

There are many counts of this clone. V is TRBV4-1 and J is TRBJ2-5, with TRBD1 as a possible D gene (6 bases). V lost 3 bases, J lost 5 bases, and 19 bases lay in between. CDR3 length: 16 amino acids. The germline V gene encodes CDR1 MGHRA and CDR2 YSYEKL. In DNA form, the CDR3 reads TGCGCCAGCAGCCACGCGTTCACTGGAAGGGGGGAGACCCAGTACTTC. This gives the protein CASSHAFTGRGETQYF.

The V call is TRBV7-9, the J call TRBJ2-7, with TRBD1 matching 7 bases. Losses at the gene ends were 6 bases for V and 0 bases for J; bases not matched to a gene: 5. There are 14 residues in the CDR3. CDR1 SEHNR and CDR2 FQNEAQ come from the germline V gene (reference sequence). CDR3 DNA sequence: TGTGCCAGCAGTTTTGGACAGGACTCCTACGAGCAGTACTTC. This translates into CASSFGQDSYEQYF.

This clone was counted only a few times. The chain recombines TRBV6-5 with TRBJ1-1, with 8 bases identical to TRBD1. Germline-derived CDR1 and CDR2 are MNHEY and SVGAGI. Germline trimming cut 6 bases from V and 1 base from J; bases unmatched to any gene: 7. The CDR3 is 15 amino acids. The CDR3 DNA reads as TGTGCCAGCAGACCACAAGACAGGGGGAACACTGAAGCTTTCTTT. Residues: CASRPQDRGNTEAFF.

J is TRBJ2-1 and V is TRBV4-1; 11 nucleotides line up with TRBD2. Germline V gene sequence: CDR1 MGHRA, CDR2 YSYEKL. The CDR3 contains 15 residues. J gave up 8 bases and V 1 base, and 4 bases lay outside the gene matches. The CDR3 sequence: CASSQVAGGYYEQFF. The CDR3 DNA follows: TGCGCCAGCAGCCAAGTAGCGGGGGGGTATTATGAGCAGTTCTTC.

Of note for this clone: A single base separates this from a much larger clone, so it may be a read error. The V call is TRBV27, the J call TRBJ1-5, with 7 positions matching TRBD1. The V segment lost 3 bases and the J segment 5 bases; nucleotides outside the gene matches: 1. Germline V gene sequence: CDR1 MNHEY, CDR2 SMNVEV (reference sequence). CDR3 size: 13 residues. The CDR3 sequence: CASSFDRDQPQHF. The CDR3 DNA is TGTGCCAGCAGTTTCGACAGGGATCAGCCCCAGCATTTT.

This clone has a single count. The chain combines TRBV24-1 with TRBJ1-1; no firm D call. V shed 9 bases and J shed 4 bases, with 14 bases lying between them. The CDR3 is 13 residues long. Per germline, CDR1 KGHDR and CDR2 SFDVKD. CDR3 amino acids: CATADSTLTEAFF. In DNA form, the CDR3 reads TGTGCCACCGCGGATAGCACCCTCACTGAAGCTTTCTTT.

This clone was counted only a few times. The gene calls are TRBV7-8 and TRBJ1-3; D possibly corresponds to TRBD1 (6 bases). The germline V gene encodes CDR1 SGHVS and CDR2 FQNEAQ. V lost 4 bases and J lost 0, with 10 bases in between. The CDR3 extends over 15 amino acids. CDR3 bases: TGTGCCAGCAGCTCCCGGACAGACTCTGGAAACACCATATATTTT. Its protein is CASSSRTDSGNTIYF.

The chain carries TRBV6-4 and TRBJ2-6, with D uncertain. CDR3 length: 15 amino acids. Germline values: CDR1 MRHNA, CDR2 SNTAGT. V was cut by 0 bases and J by 0 bases, with 3 bases left in between. CDR3 amino acids: CASSDSSSGANVLTF. In DNA, the CDR3 is TGTGCCAGCAGTGACTCTAGCTCTGGGGCCAACGTCCTGACTTTC.

The chain couples TRBV3-1 (or the pseudogene TRBV3-2) to TRBJ1-1; D gene ambiguous. This CDR3 contains 16 residues. Deletions cut 4 bases from V and 1 base from J, with 16 bases between. Germline V gene sequence: CDR1 LGHDT, CDR2 YNNKEL (reference sequence). The CDR3 DNA reads TGTGCCAGCAGCCCTAAAAAGAGACTCTCGAACACTGAAGCTTTCTTT. Amino acids: CASSPKKRLSNTEAFF.

The CDR3 is CASSLPYGQGAGANVLTF. DNA for the CDR3: TGTGCCAGCAGCCTGCCCTACGGACAGGGCGCGGGGGCCAACGTCCTGACTTTC. The rearrangement joins TRBV7-9 to TRBJ2-6, with 8 bases aligning to TRBD1. Germline assignment: CDR1 SEHNR and CDR2 FQNEAQ (reference sequence). There are 18 residues in the CDR3. J was trimmed by 4 bases and V by 5 bases; bases with no gene match: 13.

This clone was detected once. The genes are TRBV6-1 and TRBJ2-7; 7 nucleotides line up with TRBD1. Trimming at V came to 2 bases and at J to 2 bases, leaving 9 bases not matched to a gene. Germline assignment: CDR1 MNHNS and CDR2 SASEGT. This CDR3 has 16 residues. The CDR3 here is CASSEYPGQPTYEQYF. CDR3 nucleotide sequence: TGTGCCAGCAGTGAATATCCGGGACAGCCGACCTACGAGCAGTACTTC.

The rearrangement joins TRBV6-1 to TRBJ2-7, with 7 bases lining up with TRBD2. Trimming at V came to 1 base and at J to 2 bases, leaving 8 bases not matched to a gene. The CDR3 has 16 amino acids. CDR1 is MNHNS, CDR2 SASEGT, per germline. The CDR3 sequence: CASSEGGGFRTYEQYV. Here the CDR3 DNA reads TGTGCCAGCAGTGAAGGGGGGGGGTTTAGGACCTACGAGCAGTACGTC.

The genes are TRBV6-5 and TRBJ2-1, with 12 bases that match TRBD2. The ends lost 5 bases at V and 4 bases at J; junction bases unmatched: 3. CDR3 size: 15 residues. The germline gives CDR1 MNHEY, CDR2 SVGAGI. The CDR3 sequence: CASSPLAGGYNEQFF. DNA for the CDR3: TGTGCCAGCAGTCCCCTAGCGGGGGGGTACAATGAGCAGTTCTTC.

This chain joins TRBV18 and TRBJ1-1, with a weak D call TRBD1 (5 bases). This CDR3 has 12 amino acids. CDR1 is KGHSH and CDR2 is LQKENI in the germline V gene. V was shortened by 4 bases and J by 7 bases, with 10 bases between the two germline ends. The CDR3 spells CASSLRQREAFF. DNA of the CDR3: TGTGCCAGCTCACTCCGACAGCGTGAAGCTTTCTTT.

This chain connects TRBV15 to TRBJ1-5; D may be TRBD1 (6 bases). CDR1 and CDR2 from the germline V gene are LNHNV and YYDKDF (reference sequence). There are 18 residues in the CDR3. V was pared by 3 bases and J by 0 bases, with 18 bases between. CDR3 in DNA: TGTGCCACCAGCAGTAGACAGGCCGCAGGCTATAGCAATCAGCCCCAGCATTTT. Translated: CATSSRQAAGYSNQPQHF.

V and J are TRBV6-5 and TRBJ2-6; TRBD1 might be the D (6 bases). V was cut by 4 bases and J by 2 bases, with 12 bases left in between. This CDR3 has 16 amino acids. Germline loops: CDR1 MNHEY, CDR2 SVGAGI. CDR3 residues: CASSLGGTTGANVLTF. CDR3 in DNA: TGTGCCAGCAGTTTAGGGGGAACCACTGGGGCCAACGTCCTGACTTTC.

The J gene is TRBJ2-1, the V gene TRBV5-6; 10 bases are a match to TRBD2. Trimming at V came to 1 base and at J to 8 bases, leaving 9 bases not matched to a gene. Germline loops: CDR1 SGHDT, CDR2 YYEEEE. This CDR3 comprises 16 residues. The CDR3 sequence is CASSLLSGGAFDEQFF. The DNA for the CDR3 is TGTGCCAGCAGCTTGCTCAGCGGGGGGGCCTTCGATGAGCAGTTCTTC.

This rearrangement joins TRBV27 to TRBJ2-1; the match to TRBD2 covers 12 bases. CDR1 is MNHEY and CDR2 is SMNVEV in the germline V gene (reference sequence). The J segment lost 7 bases and the V segment lost 3 bases, leaving 7 bases of the junction unmatched. CDR3 length equals 16 residues. The CDR3 region has the DNA TGTGCCAGCAGTTTCGATCTAGCGGGGGGGCGAAATGAGCAGTTCTTC. Translating gives CASSFDLAGGRNEQFF.

This clone was observed at least ten times. The chain links TRBV9 to TRBJ1-2, with 10 bases identical to TRBD1. The germline gives CDR1 SGDLS, CDR2 YYNGEE. V trimming: 0 bases; J trimming: 7 bases; junction bases outside the gene matches: 6. This CDR3 is 15 amino acids long. The CDR3 coding sequence is TGTGCCAGCAGCGTAGCCCCTCGGACAGGGGGTGGCTACACCTTC. Residues: CASSVAPRTGGGYTF. Filled out from reference TRBV9 and TRBJ1-2, the complete variable domain reads DSGVTQTPKHLITATGQRVTLRCSPRSGDLSVYWYQQSLDQGLQFLIQYYNGEERAKGNILERFSAQQFPDLHSELNLSSLELGDSALYFCASSVAPRTGGGYTFGSGTRLTVV.

This clone was observed once. The chain recombines TRBV3-1 (or the pseudogene TRBV3-2) with TRBJ1-6, with D possibly TRBD1 on 6 matching bases. The CDR3 has 13 amino acids. The germline V gene encodes CDR1 LGHDT and CDR2 YNNKEL (reference sequence). The germline V and J ends were trimmed by 7 bases and 7 bases, with 11 bases remaining between them. The CDR3 loop is CASTDQGNSPLHF. The CDR3 coding sequence is TGTGCCAGCACCGATCAGGGGAATTCACCCCTCCACTTT.

In nucleotides, the CDR3 is TGTGCCAGCAGCTTAGGCAGCGGGACTCCTAGCTCCTACGAGCAGTACTTC. This codes for CASSLGSGTPSSYEQYF. This sequence joins TRBV5-6 and TRBJ2-7; 7 bases fit TRBD2. Trimming removed 2 bases from V and 0 bases from J; junction bases left unmatched: 11. The CDR3 runs 17 residues. Germline V lookup: CDR1 SGHDT, CDR2 YYEEEE.

The V call is TRBV24-1, the J call TRBJ1-2, with D tentatively TRBD1 (5 bases). The V end was cut by 5 bases, the J end by 2 bases, with 11 bases between. This CDR3 is 14 amino acids long. Germline-derived CDR1 and CDR2 are KGHDR and SFDVKD. The CDR3 coding sequence is TGTGCCACCAGTGGGGCAGGGCAAAACTATGGCTACACCTTC. This codes for CATSGAGQNYGYTF.